There are a few counts of the clone carrying this T cell receptor (beta chain). Its antigen is undetermined. This sample stems from a study of Graves' ophthalmopathy and Graves' hyperthyroidism. Findings and limits, study-wide: The blood repertoire also included most expanded thyroid clonotypes above 0.001 frequency. Cross-validated, the 13-signature model showed 87.88%/81.08% sensitivity/specificity, and 80%/75% in the test set.

Amplified material comprised TCR beta CDR3 regions derived from RNA transcripts. RT-PCR in the first round used HTBI primers; a second-round multiplex PCR followed. MiXCR, applied by TCRdb to the multiplex PCR reads, yields one record per CDR3 protein. The table shows approximately 380,000 distinct CDR3 sequences, with roughly 20% occurring only once. V was cut by 1 base and J by 9 bases, with 4 bases left in between. This CDR3 has 11 amino acids. Fresh peripheral blood (approximately 10 ml) yielded the PBMCs. Sequencing input: peripheral blood. J is TRBJ2-1 and V is TRBV12-3 or TRBV12-4; unclear D gene. The clonotype was recovered from a woman aged 18-35 years with stable Graves' hyperthyroidism. Here the CDR3 DNA reads TGTGCCAGCAGTTTAGTGGGTGAGCAGTTCTTC. Its protein product is CASSLVGEQFF.